The next 27 T cell receptor beta chains were all read from a single sample in a study of blood T cell repertoires in COVID-19. The table came from immunoSEQ multiplex PCR; TCRdb's copy has only in-frame clones and leaves some out. The repertoire includes around 67,000 clones, approximately 79% of them detected once, and roughly 15% sits in the top ten. Sequencing was done on a sample of peripheral blood. Receptor source: a man of 80 years or more with active COVID-19.

The chain uses TRBV19 and TRBJ2-4, with 8 nucleotides matching TRBD2. This CDR3 is built from 16 residues. Germline lookup yields CDR1 LNHDA and CDR2 SQIVND (reference sequence). V trimming: 5 bases; J trimming: 1 base; junction bases outside the gene matches: 7. For the CDR3, the DNA is TGTGCCAGTAGTCCCCGGGGGGGCGCCGCCAAAAACATTCAGTACTTC. It translates to CASSPRGGAAKNIQYF.

The chain is built from TRBV24-1 and TRBJ1-6; D call uncertain. The CDR3 consists of 17 residues. Between the trimmed V and J ends, which lost 0 bases and 7 bases, there was a span of 15 bases. Germline V gene lookup returns CDR1 KGHDR and CDR2 SFDVKD. The CDR3 DNA follows: TGTGCCACCAGTGATTTGCAAGGCGGTCAGAGAAATTCACCCCTCCACTTT. Protein: CATSDLQGGQRNSPLHF.

The chain links TRBV4-2 to TRBJ1-1; unclear D gene. Germline values: CDR1 LGHNA, CDR2 YNFKEQ. Trimming left V 0 bases short and J 1 base short, with 15 bases between. The CDR3 is 17 residues long. The CDR3, as DNA: TGTGCCAGCAGCCAAGATTCCGGGATTAAACCGAACACTGAAGCTTTCTTT. It codes for CASSQDSGIKPNTEAFF.

The chain uses TRBV7-9 and TRBJ1-1, with TRBD1 matching 9 bases. Looked up from germline, CDR1 is SEHNR and CDR2 is FQNEAQ (reference sequence). Losses at the gene ends were 2 bases for V and 1 base for J; bases not matched to a gene: 8. The CDR3 has 17 residues. CDR3 sequence (DNA): TGTGCCAGCAGCTTACTTTTCCCGGGACAGGGGAACACTGAAGCTTTCTTT. Residues: CASSLLFPGQGNTEAFF.

This clone appeared a few times. The chain uses TRBV19 and TRBJ1-2, with TRBD1 matching 8 bases. J lost 4 bases, V lost 4 bases, and 8 bases had no gene match. The germline CDR1 and CDR2 sequences are LNHDA and SQIVND (reference sequence). CDR3 length: 15 residues. In DNA, the CDR3 is TGTGCCAGTAGTAATCTGGGACAGGTGGGCTATGGCTACACCTTC. Translated: CASSNLGQVGYGYTF.

This clone was observed a few times. The rearrangement uses TRBV7-9 and TRBJ1-3, with TRBD1 matching 7 bases. Trimming took 5 bases from V and 11 from J; bases not matched to a gene: 12. This CDR3 comprises 14 residues. Germline assignment: CDR1 SEHNR and CDR2 FQNEAQ (reference sequence). CDR3 loop: CASSARQGIGAIYF. The CDR3 DNA reads TGTGCCAGCAGCGCAAGACAGGGAATCGGCGCCATATATTTT.

This clone was found a few times. This chain uses TRBV7-2 with TRBJ2-1, with a possible D match to TRBD2 (6 bases). V was trimmed by 1 base and J by 4 bases, leaving 14 bases between them. The CDR3 is made up of 16 amino acids. CDR1 is SGHTA and CDR2 is FQGNSA in the germline V gene. The CDR3 sequence is CASSLETLRGYNEQFF. The CDR3 DNA reads as TGTGCCAGCAGCTTAGAGACCCTTCGGGGGTACAATGAGCAGTTCTTC.

This rearrangement joins TRBV29-1 to TRBJ1-2; TRBD1 aligns across 7 bases. Germline V gene lookup returns CDR1 SQVTM and CDR2 ANQGSEA. J gave up 4 bases and V 8 bases, and 7 bases lay outside the gene matches. The CDR3 extends over 12 amino acids. The CDR3 here is CSYRQGSYGYTF. In DNA form, the CDR3 reads TGCAGCTATAGACAGGGCTCCTATGGCTACACCTTC.

The chain joins TRBV4-3 to TRBJ2-5; maybe TRBD1 (6 bases). Germline CDR1 is LGHNA and CDR2 is YSLEER. V dropped 1 base and J dropped 4 bases, with 16 bases sitting between them. The CDR3 is made up of 16 amino acids. The CDR3 nucleotides are TGCGCCAGCAGCCAAGGCGTGGCAGCCAGGGGAGAGACCCAGTACTTC. This translates into CASSQGVAARGETQYF.

In this sample, this clone turned up a few times. J is TRBJ1-4 and V is TRBV5-1; TRBD1 aligns across 10 bases. The CDR3 consists of 15 residues. Germline trimming cut 5 bases from V and 4 bases from J; bases unmatched to any gene: 5. Germline CDR1 and CDR2: SGHRS and YFSETQ. CDR3: CASRGTGASNEKLFF. In DNA, the CDR3 is TGCGCCAGCAGAGGGACAGGGGCGAGTAATGAAAAACTGTTTTTT.

The chain couples TRBV5-8 to TRBJ2-7; 11 bases map to TRBD2. V lost 3 bases and J lost 5; bases outside the gene matches: 13. This CDR3 is built from 17 residues. The germline V gene encodes CDR1 SGHTS and CDR2 YDEGEE. The CDR3 loop is CASSSRYKTSGKNEQYF. CDR3 nucleotides: TGTGCCAGCAGCTCGCGATACAAGACTAGCGGGAAGAACGAGCAGTACTTC.

The chain recombines TRBV7-3 with TRBJ2-3; 8 bases line up with TRBD1. Germline V gives CDR1 SGHTA, CDR2 FQGTGA. After removal of 5 bases from V and 0 bases from J, the junction contained 4 bases not matched to a gene. This CDR3 is built from 15 residues. The CDR3 loop reads CASSTGGTSTDTQYF. The CDR3 region has the DNA TGTGCCAGCAGCACAGGGGGTACTAGCACAGATACGCAGTATTTT.

The J gene is TRBJ2-1, the V gene TRBV18, with D unclear. The CDR3 has 14 amino acids. Trimming removed 6 bases from V and 6 bases from J, with 15 bases in between. Germline V gives CDR1 KGHSH, CDR2 LQKENI. In nucleotides, the CDR3 is TGTGCCAGCTCCCGGAGTCAGTCCGGCAATGAGCAGTTCTTC. Translated: CASSRSQSGNEQFF.

V and J are TRBV27 and TRBJ2-3, with TRBD1 identical over 8 bases. In germline, CDR1 is MNHEY, CDR2 SMNVEV (reference sequence). The CDR3 runs 16 residues. Losses at the gene ends were 5 bases for V and 5 bases for J; bases not matched to a gene: 12. The DNA for the CDR3 is TGTGCCAGCAGTAATACAGGGGGAGTACCGGGAGATACGCAGTATTTT. Translated: CASSNTGGVPGDTQYF.

V is TRBV3-1 (or the pseudogene TRBV3-2) and J is TRBJ1-2; 8 bases align to TRBD1. V dropped 4 bases and J dropped 7; count of bases not matched to a gene: 8. This CDR3 spans 14 amino acids. CDR1 is LGHDT and CDR2 is YNNKEL in the germline V gene (reference sequence). CDR3 protein: CASSREGTGGGYTF. CDR3 in DNA: TGTGCCAGCAGCCGGGAGGGGACAGGAGGTGGCTACACCTTC.

This CDR3 reads CASSIVGSSYEQYF. The CDR3 bases are TGTGCCAGTAGTATAGTCGGGAGCTCCTACGAGCAGTACTTC. V and J are TRBV19 and TRBJ2-7; D is possibly TRBD2 (6 bases). The V end was cut by 1 base, the J end by 0 bases, with 7 bases between. The CDR3 runs to 14 residues. Germline lookup yields CDR1 LNHDA and CDR2 SQIVND (reference sequence).

The chain links TRBV3-1 (or the pseudogene TRBV3-2) to TRBJ1-2, with D possibly matching TRBD1 (6 bases). Per germline, CDR1 LGHDT and CDR2 YNNKEL (reference sequence). The ends were cut back, 2 bases at V and 4 bases at J, with 17 bases in the middle. The CDR3 loop spans 16 amino acids. This chain's CDR3 is CASSQLTQGILYGYTF. DNA for the CDR3: TGTGCCAGCAGCCAACTTACACAGGGAATTCTCTATGGCTACACCTTC.

This chain links TRBV9 with TRBJ2-6; D unresolved. Trimming took 2 bases from V and 6 from J, leaving 9 bases between them. Germline assignment: CDR1 SGDLS and CDR2 YYNGEE. The CDR3 totals 14 residues. Here the CDR3 reads CASSVLFSANVLTF. In DNA, the CDR3 is TGTGCCAGCAGCGTCCTATTTTCGGCCAACGTCCTGACTTTC.

There are a few counts of this clone. This chain connects TRBV18 to TRBJ1-6, with 10 bases lining up with TRBD1. The CDR3 spans 17 residues. J was trimmed by 6 bases and V by 0 bases; bases with no gene match: 5. Germline lookup yields CDR1 KGHSH and CDR2 LQKENI. The CDR3 loop reads CASSPPGTGAINSPLHF. CDR3 bases: TGTGCCAGCTCACCACCAGGGACAGGGGCGATTAATTCACCCCTCCACTTT.

V and J are TRBV7-2 and TRBJ1-3; no reliable D call. V was cut by 5 bases and J by 7 bases, with 9 bases left in between. The germline CDR1 and CDR2 sequences are SGHTA and FQGNSA. The length of the CDR3 is 12 residues. The CDR3 coding sequence is TGTGCCAGCAGCCCAACTTCTAACACCATATATTTT. Protein product: CASSPTSNTIYF.

V and J are TRBV30 and TRBJ1-4, with a weak D call TRBD1 (5 bases). This CDR3 spans 13 amino acids. V shed 3 bases and J shed 11 bases, with 16 bases lying between them. Germline V CDR1 and CDR2: GTSNPN, SVGIG (reference sequence). Written as DNA, the CDR3 is TGTGCCTGGAGGCCAGCGGGGACGGGGAAACTGTTTTTT. It is translated as CAWRPAGTGKLFF.

The J gene is TRBJ2-7, the V gene TRBV19, with TRBD1 as a possible D gene (6 bases). The germline V and J ends were trimmed by 8 bases and 2 bases, with 19 bases remaining between them. The CDR3 covers 15 residues. Germline CDR1 and CDR2: LNHDA and SQIVND (reference sequence). The chain's CDR3 is CASESGAGGPYEQYF. CDR3 sequence (DNA): TGTGCCAGTGAATCAGGGGCGGGCGGACCCTACGAGCAGTACTTC.

The J gene is TRBJ2-3, the V gene TRBV4-1; 9 nucleotides line up with TRBD1. Germline trimming cut 4 bases from V and 2 bases from J; bases unmatched to any gene: 4. Germline V CDR1 and CDR2: MGHRA, YSYEKL. CDR3 length: 15 amino acids. Here the CDR3 DNA reads TGCGCCAGCAGCCGAATACAGGGGGCCACAGATACGCAGTATTTT. This gives the protein CASSRIQGATDTQYF.

This clone occurred once. This chain connects TRBV23-1 to TRBJ1-3; D is undetermined. TRBV23-1 is an ORF, with its function uncertain. V was shortened by 2 bases and J by 0 bases, with 8 bases between the two germline ends. The CDR3 loop spans 15 amino acids. The CDR3 region is CASSQNNHSGNTIYF. The CDR3 region has the DNA TGCGCCAGCAGTCAAAACAACCACTCTGGAAACACCATATATTTT.

The chain couples TRBV30 to TRBJ2-4; D call uncertain. Germline assignment: CDR1 GTSNPN and CDR2 SVGIG (reference sequence). The CDR3 has 12 residues. V gave up 0 bases and J gave up 7 bases, with 7 bases separating them. This CDR3 reads CAWSVQTNIQYF. CDR3 in DNA: TGTGCCTGGAGTGTACAGACGAACATTCAGTACTTC.

The gene calls are TRBV18 and TRBJ1-1, with 8 bases matching TRBD1. V lost 2 bases to trimming and J lost 1 base; unmatched junction nucleotides: 6. The germline V gene encodes CDR1 KGHSH and CDR2 LQKENI. This CDR3 is 16 amino acids long. CDR3 in DNA: TGTGCCAGCTCACCATCAGGGGGCACCGGGAACACTGAAGCTTTCTTT. Amino acid sequence: CASSPSGGTGNTEAFF.

The rearrangement joins TRBV2 to TRBJ1-1; D call uncertain. The CDR3 is 12 residues long. Germline loops: CDR1 SNHLY, CDR2 FYNNEI. V was clipped by 4 bases and J by 4 bases, with 7 bases between them. The CDR3 region has the DNA TGTGCCAGCAGTGTTACAAGCACTGAAGCTTTCTTT. Translating gives CASSVTSTEAFF.